The 6 T cell receptor beta chains reported below all come from one sample, sequenced in a study of T cells in Graves' hyperthyroidism and ophthalmopathy. Amplified regions were TCR beta CDR3 sequences from RNA transcripts. HTBI primers were the set used in a first-round RT-PCR of the TCR CDR3. TCRdb passed the multiplex PCR reads through MiXCR, listing each CDR3 protein once. The table has 450,000 to 500,000 distinct CDR3 sequences, roughly 23% seen once. Input material: blood. The receptors stem from a woman in her seventies with Graves' ophthalmopathy.

This clonotype was found a few times. V gene TRBV20-1 combines with J gene TRBJ2-1; possible D gene TRBD1, 5 bases. The CDR3 has 12 residues. Trimming left V 3 bases short and J 4 bases short, with 7 bases between. Per germline, CDR1 DFQATT and CDR2 SNEGSKA (reference sequence). The CDR3 region has the DNA TGCAGTGCTAGGGGGCCTTACAATGAGCAGTTCTTC. Translated, it gives CSARGPYNEQFF.

This clonotype has ten or more counts. This sequence joins TRBV10-3 and TRBJ2-2; D may be TRBD1 (6 bases). Between the trimmed V and J ends, which lost 6 bases and 6 bases, there was a span of 17 bases. The length of the CDR3 is 15 residues. Germline V gives CDR1 ENHRY, CDR2 SYGVKD. The CDR3, as DNA: TGTGCCATCAGCCGAGTGGAGCAGGGGTCCGGGGAGCTGTTTTTT. Translation gives CAISRVEQGSGELFF.

This clonotype was counted between two and nine times. The gene calls are TRBV28 and TRBJ1-2, with unresolved D. Between the trimmed V and J ends, which lost 5 bases and 3 bases, there was a span of 10 bases. This CDR3 contains 13 residues. Germline V gene sequence: CDR1 MDHEN, CDR2 SYDVKM. CDR3 loop: CASSPRSYYGYTF. The CDR3, as DNA: TGTGCCAGCAGTCCGCGTAGCTACTATGGCTACACCTTC.

This clonotype was observed at least ten times. This sequence joins TRBV2 and TRBJ2-7, with D perhaps TRBD1 or TRBD2 (5 bases each). The length of the CDR3 is 15 residues. From germline, CDR1 is SNHLY and CDR2 FYNNEI. V was cut by 2 bases and J by 4 bases, with 15 bases left in between. The DNA of the CDR3 is TGTGCCAGCAGTGAAATAAGCACAGGAGGTTACGAGCAGTACTTC. This encodes CASSEISTGGYEQYF.

This clonotype turned up a few times. The chain uses TRBV10-3 and TRBJ1-1, with 12 bases that match TRBD1. Germline lookup yields CDR1 ENHRY and CDR2 SYGVKD. Unmatched junction bases numbered 9, after V lost 8 bases and J lost 8 bases. This CDR3 spans 14 amino acids. The CDR3 DNA sequence: TGTGCCATCGGGGGGACAGGGGGCACCGTCGAAGCTTTCTTT. It yields the protein CAIGGTGGTVEAFF.

The chain has TRBV6-1 and TRBJ2-1; no definite D call. V gave up 0 bases and J gave up 9 bases, with 9 bases separating them. The V gene's germline CDR1 is MNHNS and CDR2 SASEGT. The CDR3 contains 13 residues. CDR3 amino acids: CASSEALSPEQFF. CDR3 nucleotides: TGTGCCAGCAGTGAAGCGCTAAGCCCTGAGCAGTTCTTC.